These T cell receptor beta chains were read from a single sample in a study of T cell responses to AZD1222 COVID-19 vaccine. Produced via immunoSEQ multiplex PCR; TCRdb's table is partial and in-frame only. Here the sample spans approximately 110,000 clones, about 93% being singletons. The sample consisted of peripheral blood, taken on day 0 of AZD1222 vaccination. These receptors were collected from an adult in good health. Each CDR3 is given with its conserved first and last residue. Each record gives: J gene, V gene, CDR3 protein.

J: TRBJ2-1
V: TRBV3-1/TRBV3-2
CDR3: CASSHVRNPYNEQFF

J: TRBJ2-7
V: TRBV7-9
CDR3: CASVPRGYYSYEQYF

J: TRBJ2-7
V: TRBV12-3/TRBV12-4
CDR3: CASSPQGFEQYF

J: TRBJ1-1
V: TRBV19
CDR3: CAIAQGVNTEAFF

J: TRBJ2-1
V: TRBV20-1
CDR3: CSANRGSEQFF

J: TRBJ2-1
V: TRBV5-1
CDR3: CASSLVQGSYNEQFF

J: TRBJ1-1
V: TRBV4-3
CDR3: CASSQELNTEAFF

J: TRBJ1-3
V: TRBV19
CDR3: CASSPTGTSGNTIYF

J: TRBJ2-7
V: TRBV16
CDR3: CASSQSRGEQYF

J: TRBJ2-2
V: TRBV5-1
CDR3: CASSLGENTGELFF

J: TRBJ2-5
V: TRBV5-4
CDR3: CASSSPGRETQYF

J: TRBJ1-2
V: TRBV6-4
CDR3: CASSDGLPAGGYTF

J: TRBJ1-3
V: TRBV7-3
CDR3: CASSLSRGSGNTIYF

J: TRBJ1-5
V: TRBV7-9
CDR3: CASSRTGTGGNQPQHF

J: TRBJ1-5
V: TRBV7-9
CDR3: CASSFSGQGGDQPQHF

J: TRBJ2-5
V: TRBV19
CDR3: CASSRSGQGIQTQYF

J: TRBJ1-1
V: TRBV2
CDR3: CASSEWQTMNTEAFF

J: TRBJ2-2
V: TRBV7-3
CDR3: CASSSNRDSGTGELFF

J: TRBJ2-3
V: TRBV27
CDR3: CASSYSGGTSTDTQYF

J: TRBJ2-5
V: TRBV5-1
CDR3: CASSPGTGRETQYF

J: TRBJ2-1
V: TRBV4-3
CDR3: CASSPLISPDEQFF

J: TRBJ2-1
V: TRBV27
CDR3: CASSQNKGSYNEQFF

J: TRBJ1-2
V: TRBV5-1
CDR3: CASSFSLNILTNYGYTF